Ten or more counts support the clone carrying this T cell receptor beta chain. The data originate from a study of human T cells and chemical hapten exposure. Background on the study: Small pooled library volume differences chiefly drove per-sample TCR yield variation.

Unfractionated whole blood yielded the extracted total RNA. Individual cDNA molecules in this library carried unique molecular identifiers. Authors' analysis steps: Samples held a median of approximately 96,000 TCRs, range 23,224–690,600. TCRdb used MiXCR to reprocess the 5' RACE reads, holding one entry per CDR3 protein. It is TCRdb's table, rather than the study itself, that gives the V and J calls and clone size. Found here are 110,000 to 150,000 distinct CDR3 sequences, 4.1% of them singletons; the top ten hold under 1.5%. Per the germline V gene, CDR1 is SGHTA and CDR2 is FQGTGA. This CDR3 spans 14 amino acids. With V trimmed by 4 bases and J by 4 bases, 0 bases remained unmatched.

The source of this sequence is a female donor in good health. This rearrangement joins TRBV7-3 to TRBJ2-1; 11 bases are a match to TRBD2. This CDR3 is CASSSSGGYNEQFF. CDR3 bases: TGTGCCAGCAGCTCTAGCGGGGGGTACAATGAGCAGTTCTTC.